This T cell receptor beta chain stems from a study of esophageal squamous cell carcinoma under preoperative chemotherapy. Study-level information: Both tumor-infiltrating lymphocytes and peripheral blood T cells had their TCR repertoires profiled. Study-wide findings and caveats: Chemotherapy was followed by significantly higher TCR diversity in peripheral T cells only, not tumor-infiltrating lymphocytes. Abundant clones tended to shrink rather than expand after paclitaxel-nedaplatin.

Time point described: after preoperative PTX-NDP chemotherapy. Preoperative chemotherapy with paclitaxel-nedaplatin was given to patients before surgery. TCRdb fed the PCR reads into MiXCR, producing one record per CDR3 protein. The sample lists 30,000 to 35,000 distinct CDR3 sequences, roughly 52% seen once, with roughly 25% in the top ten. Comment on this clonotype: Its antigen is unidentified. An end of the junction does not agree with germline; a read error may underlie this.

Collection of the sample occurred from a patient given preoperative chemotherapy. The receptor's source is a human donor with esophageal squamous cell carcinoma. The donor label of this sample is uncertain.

This CDR3 reads CASGWGGRDADTQYF. The CDR3 bases are TGTGCCAGCGGTTGGGGGGGTAGGGACGCAGATACCCAGTACTTT. The gene calls are TRBV12-3 or TRBV12-4 and TRBJ2-3; 7 bases agree with TRBD2. The CDR3 is 15 residues long.